This T cell receptor (beta chain) was profiled in a study of T cell repertoires in cytomegalovirus infection. Study details: As its CMV epitopes, the study selected recently identified HLA-C-restricted and well-studied HLA-B-restricted targets. Public TCR beta signatures marked donors with CMV infection and the matching HLA. Notes on the study in general: Totalled public TCR beta family frequency picked out people who carried CMV plus the relevant HLA. HLA-C-restricted, CMV-specific TCR beta clonotypes were dominant ex vivo.

This clonotype appeared a few times. Its matching antigen is unknown. CDR3 length: 16 amino acids. Germline V gives CDR1 SGHKS, CDR2 YYEKEE (reference sequence). The V end lost 4 bases, the J end lost 4 bases, and 18 bases lay between the germline ends. TCRdb ran MiXCR on the reads and lists one entry per CDR3 protein. The data hold about 900,000 distinct CDR3 sequences, with 25% to 40% observed a single time. The source of this sequence is a human donor in good health (CMV status not recorded). Some clones in this sample may be carry-over from other donors' samples. This chain joins TRBV5-5 and TRBJ1-5; D perhaps matches TRBD1 (6 bases). Sequencing was performed on cultured CD8+ T cells from PBMCs, taken from culture after CMV antigen stimulation. As DNA, the CDR3 is TGTGCCAGCAGCCCCGGGACACTAAATGGAAATCAGCCCCAGCATTTT. This translates into CASSPGTLNGNQPQHF.